Listed below are T cell receptor beta chains from one sample, sequenced in a study of blood T cells in healthy people across ages. TCRdb independently ran MiXCR on the 5' RACE reads; one entry per CDR3 protein. This sample yields about 1.8 million distinct CDR3 sequences, of which about 49% are seen a single time; less than 2.5% belongs to the top ten. Sequenced input: blood. These receptors originate from a middle-aged woman in good health. Both conserved end residues are part of each CDR3. D genes are given only for firm matches. Where a row states a size, it is once, few, many or the class of an expanded clone; other rows omit it.

d_call	j_call	clone_size	v_call	cdr3_nt	cdr3_aa
TRBD1	TRBJ1-6	few	TRBV27	TGTGCCAGCAGTGGACAGGGGTTGGGTTCACCCCTCCACTTT	CASSGQGLGSPLHF
-	TRBJ1-6	-	TRBV4-3	TGCGCCAGCAGCCAATACGAACTGACTGGGGGCGTGAATTCACCCCTCCACTTT	CASSQYELTGGVNSPLHF
-	TRBJ2-1	-	TRBV29-1	TGCAGCGGGGGACCTGGCGATGAGCAGTTCTTC	CSGGPGDEQFF
-	TRBJ2-1	-	TRBV15	TGTGCCACCAGCGGATACAGGGACTCCTACAATGAGCAGTTCTTC	CATSGYRDSYNEQFF
-	TRBJ1-2	-	TRBV7-9	TGTGCCAGCAGTCTCCTGGAGGGAGGGAGCTATGGCTACACCTTC	CASSLLEGGSYGYTF
-	TRBJ2-5	many	TRBV29-1	TGCAGCGTTGACAACTTAGGATTTAAGTCCATCCAAGAGACCCAGTACTTC	CSVDNLGFKSIQETQYF
TRBD1	TRBJ2-3	few	TRBV6-2/TRBV6-3	TGTGCCAGCAGCCGGACAGGGCGGACAGATACGCAGTATTTT	CASSRTGRTDTQYF
TRBD2	TRBJ2-3	-	TRBV5-1	TGCGCCAGCAGCTCGTGGCGGGGGGGCCGGGCAGATACGCAGTATTTT	CASSSWRGGRADTQYF
-	TRBJ2-3	once	TRBV20-1	TGCAGTGCTGGGAAAAGGGGTACAGATACGCAGTATTTT	CSAGKRGTDTQYF
TRBD1	TRBJ2-3	few	TRBV5-1	TGCGCCAGCAGCAGGGGGCGCGAGACAGATACGCAGTATTTT	CASSRGRETDTQYF
-	TRBJ2-7	-	TRBV20-1	TGCAGTGCTAGAGATCCCGGGCAGGTCGTCCACGAGCAGTACTTC	CSARDPGQVVHEQYF
TRBD2	TRBJ2-7	-	TRBV20-1	TGCAGTGCACCTGGACTAGCGGGGGCCCGGGGTCCCGAGCAGTACTTC	CSAPGLAGARGPEQYF
-	TRBJ2-7	few	TRBV4-2	TGTGCCAGCAGCCAAGATCAGACCCTCTACGAGCAGTACTTC	CASSQDQTLYEQYF
-	TRBJ2-5	-	TRBV4-1	TGCGCCAGCAGCCAAGCGGGCAGACAAAAAGAGACCCAGTACTTC	CASSQAGRQKETQYF
TRBD2	TRBJ2-1	once	TRBV29-1	TGCAGCGGGGCTAGCGGGCAAAATGAGCAGTTCTTC	CSGASGQNEQFF
TRBD1	TRBJ2-7	once	TRBV28	TGTGCCAGCAGTTTATGGAATTTCGGGACAGGGGGCTTGAATGAGCAGTACTTC	CASSLWNFGTGGLNEQYF
-	TRBJ2-7	-	TRBV28	TGTACCAGCAGGGAAGCTTACGAGCAGTACTTC	CTSREAYEQYF
TRBD1	TRBJ1-1	-	TRBV14	TGTGCCAGCAGCCCTGACAGGGCCACTGAAGCTTTCTTT	CASSPDRATEAFF
-	TRBJ2-5	-	TRBV3-1	TGTGCCAGCAGCCAAGATGGTCAGGGTAAGGGGCAAGAGACCCAGTACTTC	CASSQDGQGKGQETQYF
TRBD1	TRBJ2-5	-	TRBV5-1	TGCGCCAGCAGCCTTCCTACCGGGACAGACAAAGAGACCCAGTACTTC	CASSLPTGTDKETQYF
-	TRBJ2-7	-	TRBV11-2	TGTGCCAGCAGCTTCGGACGAGCTTTTCTCTCCTACGAGCAGTACTTC	CASSFGRAFLSYEQYF
-	TRBJ2-3	-	TRBV5-5	TGTGCCAGCAGCTTGAGGGCTTACCCGGATACGCAGTATTTT	CASSLRAYPDTQYF
TRBD2	TRBJ2-5	-	TRBV5-1	TGCGCCAGCAGGTTACCGACTAGCGGGGGGGACATCCAAGAGACCCAGTACTTC	CASRLPTSGGDIQETQYF
TRBD2	TRBJ2-3	-	TRBV20-1	TGCAGTGCTAGGAAGCGGGGGAGCGCTAGCACAGATACGCAGTATTTT	CSARKRGSASTDTQYF
TRBD2	TRBJ2-3	-	TRBV11-2	TGTGCCAGCAGACCCACCCAGGGAGGGGCAGATACGCAGTATTTT	CASRPTQGGADTQYF
-	TRBJ1-5	once	TRBV7-2	TGTGCCAGCAGCTTAGGGTTGGGCCATAGCAATCAGCCCCAGCATTTT	CASSLGLGHSNQPQHF
TRBD2	TRBJ2-1	once	TRBV20-1	TGCAGTGCTAGCTGGACTAGCGGGGGCATCTACAATGAGCAGTTCTTC	CSASWTSGGIYNEQFF